This T cell receptor (beta chain) was captured in a study of cytomegalovirus exposure and HLA in healthy donors. Germline assignment: CDR1 MNHEY and CDR2 SMNVEV (reference sequence). The CDR3 is 17 amino acids. Trimming stripped 1 base from V and 2 bases from J, with 18 bases between. This PCR relied on a set of 60 Vbeta primers and 13 Jbeta primers. TCRdb's table, derived via immunoSEQ multiplex PCR, lists solely in-frame clones and lacks some. The repertoire consists of around 100,000 clones, with about 83% occurring once and the leading ten covering over 5%. This TCR came from a woman younger than 35 in good health and CMV-seropositive. Specimen: PBMCs. The chain links TRBV27 to TRBJ2-7; TRBD2 is a possible D gene (6 bases). The chain's CDR3 is CASSLFRPGVIPYEQYF. CDR3 nucleotides: TGTGCCAGCAGTTTATTTCGGCCGGGAGTGATTCCCTACGAGCAGTACTTC.